These 10 T cell receptor beta chains originate from one sample sequenced in a study of a mutant IDH1 vaccine in newly diagnosed glioma (dated by TCRdb to the early 2020s). The time point label, as the study defines it: baseline, week 1 (first vaccination visit). In light of the paper, this sample's treatment or condition label describes: pre-vaccination baseline after standard-of-care therapy. Library construction relied on the immunoSEQ multiplex PCR assay. The immuneACCESS repertoire file appears here via TCRdb, limited to in-frame rearrangements. These files lack a portion of the clones; in checked studies, under half of the deficit traces to unresolved V genes, and the cause of the others is not known. This sample holds fewer than 65,000 clones; around three quarters were observed only once. The ten largest clones represent 1.5% to 2% of the sample. Specimen: PBMCs, collected from a glioma patient treated with radiotherapy, temozolomide or both. The receptors were sampled from a woman in her 40s with glioma.

The V and J genes are TRBV21-1 and TRBJ2-7. TRBV21-1 is a pseudogene segment. The CDR3 totals 17 residues. The CDR3 DNA sequence: TGTGCCAGCAGCAAATTCCTAAGGGACGCTCACTCCTACGAGCAGTACTTC. Protein product: CASSKFLRDAHSYEQYF.

CDR3 amino acids: CASTLGQGNNQPQHF. Written as DNA, the CDR3 is TGTGCCAGCACCTTGGGACAGGGGAATAATCAGCCCCAGCATTTT. J is TRBJ1-5 and V is TRBV2; 10 bases fit TRBD1. This CDR3 is built from 15 residues. Germline CDR1 reads SNHLY; CDR2 reads FYNNEI. V shed 7 bases and J 4 bases; nucleotides not matched to a gene: 7.

The chain combines TRBV10-1 with TRBJ1-4, with unresolved D. CDR3 length: 16 amino acids. V was pared by 3 bases and J by 0 bases, with 11 bases between. Germline loops: CDR1 WNHNN, CDR2 SYGVQD (reference sequence). CDR3 amino acids: CASSDPRETTNEKLFF. CDR3 sequence (DNA): TGCGCCAGCAGTGACCCTCGGGAGACAACTAATGAAAAACTGTTTTTT.

This chain connects TRBV7-8 to TRBJ1-1, with D perhaps matching TRBD1 (6 bases). This CDR3 contains 14 residues. Trimming removed 4 bases from V and 4 bases from J, with 13 bases in between. The germline V gene encodes CDR1 SGHVS and CDR2 FQNEAQ. The chain's CDR3 is CASSSKGGITEAFF. The CDR3 DNA is TGTGCCAGCAGCTCCAAGGGGGGGATCACTGAAGCTTTCTTT.

The V gene is TRBV5-1, the J gene TRBJ2-1, with 7 positions matching TRBD2. Germline CDR1 is SGHRS and CDR2 is YFSETQ. V gave up 0 bases and J gave up 4 bases; unmatched junction bases: 4. This CDR3 region has 15 residues. The CDR3 DNA reads as TGCGCCAGCAGCTTGGAACTCGGGGGGTACAATGAGCAGTTCTTC. Its protein product is CASSLELGGYNEQFF.

V is TRBV6-4 and J is TRBJ2-6; D is undetermined. Trimming removed 4 bases at V and 4 bases at J, with 17 bases between. CDR1 is MRHNA and CDR2 is SNTAGT in the germline V gene. This CDR3 is built from 17 residues. The CDR3 bases are TGTGCCAGCAGTGGTTCTTCGGGTCCCCTCGGGGCCAACGTCCTGACTTTC. Its protein product is CASSGSSGPLGANVLTF.

CDR3 coding DNA: TGTGCCAGCAGCTCTCGGCGGGGGGCAAGAGATACGCAGTATTTT. Its protein is CASSSRRGARDTQYF. The genes are TRBV5-6 and TRBJ2-3; TRBD2 aligns across 8 bases. Per germline, CDR1 SGHDT and CDR2 YYEEEE. The CDR3 covers 15 residues. Germline trimming cut 3 bases from V and 5 bases from J; bases unmatched to any gene: 8.

The genes are TRBV5-1 and TRBJ2-3; 8 bases fit TRBD2. Germline CDR1 reads SGHRS; CDR2 reads YFSETQ. V shed 4 bases, J shed 5 bases, and the junction held 9 bases outside the gene matches. The CDR3 runs 15 residues. Here the CDR3 reads CASSPEAGAGDTQYF. CDR3 in DNA: TGCGCCAGCAGCCCCGAAGCGGGGGCGGGAGATACGCAGTATTTT.

The rearrangement joins TRBV7-9 to TRBJ1-4, with a tentative D call TRBD1 (5 bases). Between the trimmed V and J ends, which lost 5 bases and 6 bases, there was a span of 10 bases. Looked up from germline, CDR1 is SEHNR and CDR2 is FQNEAQ (reference sequence). The CDR3 totals 13 residues. The CDR3 coding sequence is TGTGCCAGCAGCCTCCGGGGGGATGAAAAACTGTTTTTT. This codes for CASSLRGDEKLFF.

The genes are TRBV19 and TRBJ2-7; D might be TRBD1 (6 bases). Germline values: CDR1 LNHDA, CDR2 SQIVND (reference sequence). V was clipped by 1 base and J by 0 bases, with 16 bases between them. The CDR3 is 17 residues long. CDR3 loop: CASSIAPTGSSSYEQYF. CDR3 DNA sequence: TGTGCCAGTAGTATAGCCCCTACAGGGTCGAGCTCCTACGAGCAGTACTTC.